Listed below are T cell receptor beta chains from one sample, sequenced in a study of response to subunit inactivated influenza vaccine. Via MiXCR, TCRdb re-called the RT-PCR reads, giving one row per CDR3 protein. The table includes fewer than 600,000 distinct CDR3 sequences, under 8.5% detected once. The sample here was PBMCs from blood, taken around 25 months after vaccination. Source of these receptors: a man aged 50-75 years who received an inactivated influenza vaccine. The CDR3 runs from the conserved cysteine through the conserved F or W. The order of the fields is clone size, D gene, V gene, J gene, CDR3 DNA, CDR3 protein. The D gene is left open where the match is weak. Size is stated for part of the rows, as once, few or many counts, or as a class when the clone is expanded.

>many|TRBD1|TRBV7-2|TRBJ2-7
TGTGCCAGCAGCTTTGACAGGGGATACGAGCAGTACTTC
CASSFDRGYEQYF
>-|-|TRBV20-1|TRBJ1-2
TGCAGTGCTAGAGGACTGGGGGCGGACGGCTACACCTTC
CSARGLGADGYTF
>many|TRBD1|TRBV18|TRBJ2-5
TGTGCCAGCTCACGGACAGGGGAACAAGAGACCCAGTACTTC
CASSRTGEQETQYF
>-|TRBD1|TRBV30|TRBJ1-5
TGTGCCTGGAGTGCTCACAGGGGACAGCCCCAGCATTTT
CAWSAHRGQPQHF
>many|TRBD2|TRBV18|TRBJ2-2
TGTGCCAGCTCACCCGGGACTAGCGGACCATTCGGGGAGCTGTTTTTT
CASSPGTSGPFGELFF
>-|-|TRBV18|TRBJ2-7
TGTGCCAGCTCACCACGACAAATAGAGTCAACGCAGTACTTC
CASSPRQIESTQYF
>-|TRBD1|TRBV20-1|TRBJ1-4
TGCAGTGCTCCATTCTTGGACAGGGGGTTTCGCGAAAAACTGTTTTTT
CSAPFLDRGFREKLFF
>few|TRBD2|TRBV11-2|TRBJ2-5
TGTGCCAGCAGCCCTATACTGAGCGGGAGGCGCCTGGGGCAAGAGACCCAGTACTTC
CASSPILSGRRLGQETQYF
>many|TRBD2|TRBV5-6|TRBJ2-7
TGTGCCAGCAGCTTGCCGAGACTAGCGACAAGTAACGAGCAGTACTTC
CASSLPRLATSNEQYF
>many|-|TRBV12-3/TRBV12-4|TRBJ1-1
TGTGCCAGCAGTTTAGCGCACCCCAACACTGAAGCTTTCTTT
CASSLAHPNTEAFF
>many|-|TRBV7-9|TRBJ2-7
TGTGCCAGCAGCTTAGAACAGGGCCCCTACGAGCAGTACTTC
CASSLEQGPYEQYF